This TCR beta chain was identified in a study of blood T cell repertoires in COVID-19. Study-wide context: T cells, B-cell-depleted T cells, or PBMCs provided the cDNA or gDNA that served as material.

This clone was found once. The CDR3 sequence is 14 residues long. Authors' methods: Estimates of nucleated cell counts were drawn from the amplification of reference gene primers. Sequenced by immunoSEQ multiplex PCR; TCRdb stores in-frame clones only, minus some. V, J and clone size reflect that table, while D and trimming were determined from the DNA. Here the sample spans approximately 240,000 clones, about 80% being singletons. Source material: peripheral blood. V is TRBV1 and J is TRBJ1-5; TRBD1 reflects the table's D call only, with no check against the DNA. TRBV1 is flagged as a pseudogene. The sequence derives from an elderly woman with active or convalescent COVID-19. The DNA for the CDR3 is TGCACCAGCAGCCAAACAGGGGGCAATCAGCCCCAGCATTTT. Protein product: CTSSQTGGNQPQHF.